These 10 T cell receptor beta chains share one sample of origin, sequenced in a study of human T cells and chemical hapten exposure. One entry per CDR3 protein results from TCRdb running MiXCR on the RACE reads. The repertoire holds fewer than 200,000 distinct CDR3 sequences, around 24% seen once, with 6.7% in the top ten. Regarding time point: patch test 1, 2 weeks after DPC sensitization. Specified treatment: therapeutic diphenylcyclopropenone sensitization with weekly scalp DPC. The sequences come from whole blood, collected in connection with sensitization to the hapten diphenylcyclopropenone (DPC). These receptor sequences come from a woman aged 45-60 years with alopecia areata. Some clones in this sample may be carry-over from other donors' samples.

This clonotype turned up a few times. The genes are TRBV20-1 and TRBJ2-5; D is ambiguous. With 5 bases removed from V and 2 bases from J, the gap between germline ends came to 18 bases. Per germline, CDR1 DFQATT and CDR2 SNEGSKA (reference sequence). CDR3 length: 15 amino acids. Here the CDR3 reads CSAGPFKGGQETQYF. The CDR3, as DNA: TGCAGTGCTGGGCCCTTTAAAGGCGGTCAAGAGACCCAGTACTTC.

CDR3 residues: CASSLSTSGLTGELFF. CDR3 nucleotide sequence: TGCGCCAGCAGCTTGTCCACTAGCGGACTCACCGGGGAGCTGTTTTTT. The genes are TRBV5-1 and TRBJ2-2; TRBD2 agrees at 8 bases. Germline assignment: CDR1 SGHRS and CDR2 YFSETQ. The junction had 6 bases not matched to a gene; V was cut back by 1 base and J by 4 bases. This CDR3 comprises 16 residues. Filled out from reference TRBV5-1 and TRBJ2-2, the complete variable domain reads KAGVTQTPRYLIKTRGQQVTLSCSPISGHRSVSWYQQTPGQGLQFLFEYFSETQRNKGNFPGRFSGRQFSNSRSEMNVSTLELGDSALYLCASSLSTSGLTGELFFGEGSRLTVL.

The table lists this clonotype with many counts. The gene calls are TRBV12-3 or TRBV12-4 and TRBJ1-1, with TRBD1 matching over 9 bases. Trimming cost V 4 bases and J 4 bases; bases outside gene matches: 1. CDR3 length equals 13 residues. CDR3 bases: TGTGCCAGCAGTTGGGACAGGGCCACTGAAGCTTTCTTT. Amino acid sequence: CASSWDRATEAFF.

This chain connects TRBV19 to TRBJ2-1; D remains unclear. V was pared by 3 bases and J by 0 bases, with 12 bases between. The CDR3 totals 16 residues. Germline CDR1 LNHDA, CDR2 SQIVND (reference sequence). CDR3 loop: CASSIHSPSSYNEQFF. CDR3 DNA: TGTGCCAGTAGTATTCATTCCCCAAGCTCCTACAATGAGCAGTTCTTC.

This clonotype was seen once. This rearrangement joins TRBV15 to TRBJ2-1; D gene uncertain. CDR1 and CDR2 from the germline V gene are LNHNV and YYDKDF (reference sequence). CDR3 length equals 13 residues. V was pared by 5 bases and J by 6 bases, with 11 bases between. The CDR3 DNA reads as TGTGCCACCAGCTTGGAAGATCGCAATGAGCAGTTCTTC. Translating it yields CATSLEDRNEQFF.

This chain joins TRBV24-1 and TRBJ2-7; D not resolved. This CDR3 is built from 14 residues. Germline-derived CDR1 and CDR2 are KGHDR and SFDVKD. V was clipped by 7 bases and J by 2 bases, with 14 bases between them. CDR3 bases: TGTGCCACCAGGCCCCACGGGCAAGCCTACGAGCAGTACTTC. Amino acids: CATRPHGQAYEQYF.

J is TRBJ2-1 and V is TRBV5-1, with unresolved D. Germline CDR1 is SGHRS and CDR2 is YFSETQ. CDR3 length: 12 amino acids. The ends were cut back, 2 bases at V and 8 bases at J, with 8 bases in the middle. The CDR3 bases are TGCGCCAGCAGCTTCAATCTGGATGAGCAGTTCTTC. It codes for CASSFNLDEQFF. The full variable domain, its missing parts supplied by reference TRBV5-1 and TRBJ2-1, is KAGVTQTPRYLIKTRGQQVTLSCSPISGHRSVSWYQQTPGQGLQFLFEYFSETQRNKGNFPGRFSGRQFSNSRSEMNVSTLELGDSALYLCASSFNLDEQFFGPGTRLTVL.

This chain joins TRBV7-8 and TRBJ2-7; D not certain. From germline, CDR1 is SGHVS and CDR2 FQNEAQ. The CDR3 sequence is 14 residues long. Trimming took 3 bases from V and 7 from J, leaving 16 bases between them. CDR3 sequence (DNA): TGTGCCAGCAGCTTTACCCGCACGAGTGGGGAGCAGTACTTC. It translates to CASSFTRTSGEQYF.

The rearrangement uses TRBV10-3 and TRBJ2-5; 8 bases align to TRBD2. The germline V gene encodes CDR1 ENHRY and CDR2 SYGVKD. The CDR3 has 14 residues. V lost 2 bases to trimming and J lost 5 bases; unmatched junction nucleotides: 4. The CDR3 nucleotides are TGTGCCATCAGTGAGCAAGCGGGAGTTGAGACCCAGTACTTC. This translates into CAISEQAGVETQYF.

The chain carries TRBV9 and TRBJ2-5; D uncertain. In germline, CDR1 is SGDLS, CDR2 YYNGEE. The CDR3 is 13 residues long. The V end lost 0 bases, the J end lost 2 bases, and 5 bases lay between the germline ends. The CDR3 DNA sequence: TGTGCCAGCAGCGTAGGGGCACAAGAGACCCAGTACTTC. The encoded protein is CASSVGAQETQYF.